These 18 T cell receptor beta chains share one sample of origin, sequenced in a study of cytomegalovirus exposure and HLA in healthy donors. Primers: 60 Vbeta forward and 13 Jbeta reverse. Generated by immunoSEQ multiplex PCR, the TCRdb table keeps only in-frame clones and is missing some. The table includes approximately 170,000 clones, around four fifths detected once. Material for sequencing was PBMCs. These receptors all stem from a male donor in good health and CMV-seropositive.

V and J are TRBV6-1 and TRBJ1-5, with D maybe TRBD1 (5 bases). Trimming removed 2 bases from V and 0 bases from J, with 11 bases in between. The CDR3 is 16 amino acids. Germline CDR1 MNHNS, CDR2 SASEGT. The CDR3 region is CASSELRAVSNQPQHF. CDR3 sequence (DNA): TGTGCCAGCAGTGAACTCAGGGCCGTTAGCAATCAGCCCCAGCATTTT.

V gene TRBV18 combines with J gene TRBJ2-2, with 11 bases identical to TRBD1. This CDR3 has 16 residues. CDR1 and CDR2 (germline): KGHSH, LQKENI. Unmatched junction bases numbered 8, after V lost 3 bases and J lost 8 bases. This CDR3 is CASSPRTGGAGGELFF. The DNA of the CDR3 is TGTGCCAGCTCACCCCGGACAGGGGGCGCTGGGGGGGAGCTGTTTTTT.

This clone has only a few counts. The chain has TRBV19 and TRBJ2-3; tentatively, D is TRBD2 (6 bases). The CDR3 has 13 amino acids. Germline V gives CDR1 LNHDA, CDR2 SQIVND (reference sequence). V was clipped by 9 bases and J by 2 bases, with 12 bases between them. DNA for the CDR3: TGTGCCAGCCGGGACTCCACCACAGATACGCAGTATTTT. It specifies CASRDSTTDTQYF.

The chain has TRBV14 and TRBJ2-7; no clear D gene. Trimming removed 0 bases from V and 5 bases from J, with 23 bases in between. Germline lookup yields CDR1 SGHDN and CDR2 FVKESK. The CDR3 has 18 amino acids. DNA of the CDR3: TGTGCCAGCAGCCAAGAAGAATTGGGCAGGCCCCTTTTTAACGAGCAGTACTTC. Translated: CASSQEELGRPLFNEQYF.

This clone was observed a handful of times. The chain combines TRBV23-1 with TRBJ1-1; no clear D gene. TRBV23-1 is assigned to the ORF class and has an uncertain function. The CDR3 extends over 14 amino acids. Trimming took 7 bases from V and 1 from J, leaving 13 bases between them. The CDR3 sequence: CASTLGRSNTEAFF. For the CDR3, the DNA is TGCGCCAGCACGTTGGGGAGGTCGAACACTGAAGCTTTCTTT.

The chain uses TRBV30 and TRBJ2-1; 8 bases agree with TRBD1. This CDR3 has 13 amino acids. The germline CDR1 and CDR2 sequences are GTSNPN and SVGIG (reference sequence). After removal of 8 bases from V and 8 bases from J, the junction contained 11 bases not matched to a gene. The CDR3 sequence is CAENRGAFDEQFF. In DNA form, the CDR3 reads TGTGCCGAGAACAGGGGGGCTTTCGATGAGCAGTTCTTC.

The CDR3 region has the DNA TGTGCTAGTGGTTTGGTGGAGGGAGGAGCTTTCTTT. This sequence encodes CASGLVEGGAFF. The chain is built from TRBV12-5 and TRBJ1-1; D gene unclear. CDR1 and CDR2 from the germline V gene are LGHNT and FRNRAP. V was trimmed by 0 bases and J by 10 bases, leaving 9 bases between them. This CDR3 comprises 12 residues. Combining the CDR3 with reference TRBV12-5 and TRBJ1-1 gives the whole variable domain DARVTQTPRHKVTEMGQEVTMRCQPILGHNTVFWYRQTMMQGLELLAYFRNRAPLDDSGMPKDRFSAEMPDATLATLKIQPSEPRDSAVYFCASGLVEGGAFFGQGTRLTVV.

The gene calls are TRBV27 and TRBJ2-1; 8 bases are shared with TRBD1. V lost 7 bases to trimming and J lost 7 bases; unmatched junction nucleotides: 9. The germline V gene has CDR1 MNHEY and CDR2 SMNVEV (reference sequence). The CDR3 contains 14 residues. CDR3 protein: CASTPGQGRNEQFF. The CDR3 nucleotides are TGTGCCAGCACGCCAGGACAGGGACGAAATGAGCAGTTCTTC.

The chain joins TRBV29-1 to TRBJ1-2; D may be TRBD1 (6 bases). Germline CDR1 is SQVTM and CDR2 is ANQGSEA. This CDR3 is built from 14 residues. V lost 3 bases, J lost 2 bases, and 13 bases lay in between. CDR3 DNA sequence: TGCAGCGTTGAGGGCAGGGGCGGGAACTATGGCTACACCTTC. Its translation: CSVEGRGGNYGYTF.

This clone was observed once. The V gene is TRBV30, the J gene TRBJ2-5; 9 positions agree with TRBD2. This CDR3 is built from 16 residues. V shed 0 bases and J 4 bases; nucleotides not matched to a gene: 9. Per germline, CDR1 GTSNPN and CDR2 SVGIG (reference sequence). This chain's CDR3 is CAWSVRLAGFGETQYF. The CDR3 DNA reads TGTGCCTGGAGTGTACGGCTAGCGGGGTTTGGAGAGACCCAGTACTTC.

The V and J genes are TRBV9 and TRBJ1-2, with D possibly TRBD1 on 5 matching bases. The germline CDR1 and CDR2 sequences are SGDLS and YYNGEE. V dropped 8 bases and J dropped 0 bases, with 17 bases sitting between them. The CDR3 has 15 residues. CDR3 sequence (DNA): TGTGCCAGTACGACAGCGCCGGAGACTAACTATGGCTACACCTTC. Translated: CASTTAPETNYGYTF.

V usage is TRBV5-6 and J usage is TRBJ2-3, with a weak D call TRBD1 (6 bases). There are 15 residues in the CDR3. Between the trimmed V and J ends, which lost 3 bases and 4 bases, there was a span of 15 bases. Germline assignment: CDR1 SGHDT and CDR2 YYEEEE. The CDR3, as DNA: TGTGCCAGCAGCTCCTCGGGACAAAACCCAGATACGCAGTATTTT. Translated: CASSSSGQNPDTQYF.

The chain links TRBV9 to TRBJ2-1; 7 positions match TRBD1. CDR1 is SGDLS and CDR2 is YYNGEE in the germline V gene. This CDR3 contains 13 residues. With V trimmed by 5 bases and J by 4 bases, 3 bases remained unmatched. The CDR3 sequence: CASRMGQYNEQFF. CDR3 DNA sequence: TGTGCCAGCAGGATGGGACAGTACAATGAGCAGTTCTTC.

This rearrangement joins TRBV6-5 to TRBJ2-3; 9 bases match TRBD1. CDR1 and CDR2 (germline): MNHEY, SVGAGI. Trimming took 5 bases from V and 0 from J; bases not matched to a gene: 3. This CDR3 spans 15 amino acids. The CDR3 protein is CASSHRGRSTDTQYF. In DNA form, the CDR3 reads TGTGCCAGCAGTCACAGGGGGCGTAGCACAGATACGCAGTATTTT.

This rearrangement joins TRBV13 to TRBJ1-1; unclear D gene. V lost 4 bases to trimming and J lost 4 bases, with 7 bases between them. The CDR3 has 12 amino acids. CDR1 and CDR2 (germline): PRHDT, FYEKMQ (reference sequence). CDR3 DNA sequence: TGTGCCAGCAGCTCCCTCGGCACTGAAGCTTTCTTT. Translating gives CASSSLGTEAFF.

V gene TRBV7-9 combines with J gene TRBJ1-1; no clear D. The germline V gene encodes CDR1 SEHNR and CDR2 FQNEAQ (reference sequence). The CDR3 is 14 residues long. V gave up 6 bases and J gave up 0 bases, with 11 bases separating them. CDR3 residues: CASSPVPLNTEAFF. In nucleotides, the CDR3 is TGTGCCAGCAGTCCGGTCCCGTTGAACACTGAAGCTTTCTTT. The whole variable domain, remainder taken from reference TRBV7-9 and TRBJ1-1, is DTGVSQNPRHKITKRGQNVTFRCDPISEHNRLYWYRQTLGQGPEFLTYFQNEAQLEKSRLLSDRFSAERPKGSFSTLEIQRTEQGDSAMYLCASSPVPLNTEAFFGQGTRLTVV.

The V and J genes are TRBV5-1 and TRBJ1-6; 8 nucleotides agree with TRBD1. J lost 7 bases, V lost 6 bases, and 18 bases had no gene match. The CDR3 loop spans 18 amino acids. CDR1 is SGHRS, CDR2 YFSETQ, per germline. The DNA of the CDR3 is TGCGCCAGCACCTTCTCCGGGACAGGACCTACCGTAAATTCACCCCTCCACTTT. As protein: CASTFSGTGPTVNSPLHF.

The chain uses TRBV6-1 and TRBJ1-2, with D unresolved. CDR3 size: 13 residues. CDR1 and CDR2 from the germline V gene are MNHNS and SASEGT. With 4 bases removed from V and 8 bases from J, the gap between germline ends came to 14 bases. In DNA form, the CDR3 reads TGTGCCAGCAGTGGCGGCCCGAATGGGGGCTACACCTTC. Translated, it gives CASSGGPNGGYTF.